This TCR beta chain was captured by sequencing in a study of blood T cell repertoires in COVID-19. TCRdb's table, derived via immunoSEQ multiplex PCR, lists solely in-frame clones and lacks some. The table lists about 170,000 clones, approximately 84% of them singletons, with less than 3.5% in the top ten. The V and J ends lost 6 bases and 6 bases respectively, with 17 bases between them. This CDR3 comprises 14 residues. Germline values: CDR1 SNHLY, CDR2 FYNNEI. Patients of the Seattle cohort, enrolled during active infection, were followed longitudinally. The V call is TRBV2, the J call TRBJ1-2; weak D call: TRBD1 (5 bases). The clonotype originates from a woman over 75 with COVID-19, enrolled during active disease. Sequencing input: peripheral blood. The CDR3, as DNA: TGTGCCAGCAGCACCGACAGACCCATTAATGGCTACACCTTC. Its protein is CASSTDRPINGYTF.